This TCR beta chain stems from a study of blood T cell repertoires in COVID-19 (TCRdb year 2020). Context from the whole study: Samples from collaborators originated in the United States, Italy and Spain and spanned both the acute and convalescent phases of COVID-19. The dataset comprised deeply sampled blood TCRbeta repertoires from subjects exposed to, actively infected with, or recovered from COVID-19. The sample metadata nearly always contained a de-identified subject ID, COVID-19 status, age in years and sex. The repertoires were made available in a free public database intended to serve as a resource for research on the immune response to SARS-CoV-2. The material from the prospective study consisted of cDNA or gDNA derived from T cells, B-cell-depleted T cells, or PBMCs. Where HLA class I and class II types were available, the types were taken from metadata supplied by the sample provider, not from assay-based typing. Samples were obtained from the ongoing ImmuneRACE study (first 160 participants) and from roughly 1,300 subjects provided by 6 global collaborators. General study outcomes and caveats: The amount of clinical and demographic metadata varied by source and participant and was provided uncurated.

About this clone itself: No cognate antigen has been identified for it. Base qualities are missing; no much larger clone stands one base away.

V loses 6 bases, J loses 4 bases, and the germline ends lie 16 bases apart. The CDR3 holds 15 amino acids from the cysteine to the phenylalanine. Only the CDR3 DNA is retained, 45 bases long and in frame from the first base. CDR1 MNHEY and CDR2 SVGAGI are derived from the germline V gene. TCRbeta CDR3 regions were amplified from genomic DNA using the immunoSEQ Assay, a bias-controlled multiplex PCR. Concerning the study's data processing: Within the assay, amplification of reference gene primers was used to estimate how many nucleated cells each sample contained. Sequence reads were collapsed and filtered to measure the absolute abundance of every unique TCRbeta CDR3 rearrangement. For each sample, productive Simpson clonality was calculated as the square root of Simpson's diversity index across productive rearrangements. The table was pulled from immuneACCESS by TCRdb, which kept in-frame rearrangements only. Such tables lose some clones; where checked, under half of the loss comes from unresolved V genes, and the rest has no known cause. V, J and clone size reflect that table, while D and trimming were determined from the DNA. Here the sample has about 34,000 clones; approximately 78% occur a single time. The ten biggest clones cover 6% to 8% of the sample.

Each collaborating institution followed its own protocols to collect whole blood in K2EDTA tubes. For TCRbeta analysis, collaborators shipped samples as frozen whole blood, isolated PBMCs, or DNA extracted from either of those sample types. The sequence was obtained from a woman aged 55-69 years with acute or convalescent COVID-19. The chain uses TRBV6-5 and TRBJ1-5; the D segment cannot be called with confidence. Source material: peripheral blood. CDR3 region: CASRLGYGVNQPQHF. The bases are TGTGCCAGCAGGCTGGGGTACGGGGTGAATCAGCCCCAGCATTTT.